The present T cell receptor (beta chain) was sequenced within a study of control samples from healthy donors and cancer patients. This CDR3 region has 13 residues. Trimming removed 5 bases from V and 10 bases from J, with 15 bases in between. Germline CDR1 reads LNHNV; CDR2 reads YYDKDF (reference sequence). Data came from immunoSEQ multiplex PCR; TCRdb stores just in-frame clones and leaves some out. The data hold about 110,000 clones, with around 89% observed a single time. The count of this clone is one. The chain carries TRBV15 and TRBJ2-1; D not certain. Input material: blood. This receptor was identified in a woman aged 50 to 60 in good health. In DNA form, the CDR3 reads TGTGCCACCAGCCCAGACCGAGCGCAGGAGCAGTTCTTC. Its translation: CATSPDRAQEQFF.